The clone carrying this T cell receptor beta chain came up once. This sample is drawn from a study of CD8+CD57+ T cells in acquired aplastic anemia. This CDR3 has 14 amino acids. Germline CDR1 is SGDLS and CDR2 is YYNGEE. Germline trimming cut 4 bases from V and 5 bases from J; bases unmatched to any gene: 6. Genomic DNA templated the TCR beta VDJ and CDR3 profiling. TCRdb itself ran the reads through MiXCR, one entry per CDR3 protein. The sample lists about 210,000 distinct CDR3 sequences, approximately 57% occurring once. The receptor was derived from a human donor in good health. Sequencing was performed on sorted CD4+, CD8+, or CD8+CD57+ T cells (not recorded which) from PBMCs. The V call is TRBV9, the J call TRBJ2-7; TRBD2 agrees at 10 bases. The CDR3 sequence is CASSPTSGNDEQYF. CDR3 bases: TGTGCCAGCAGCCCTACTAGCGGGAACGACGAGCAGTACTTC.